These T cell receptor beta chains were read from a single sample in a study of blood T cell repertoires in COVID-19. Sequencing used immunoSEQ multiplex PCR; TCRdb keeps in-frame clones, though not all of them. This sample has roughly 63,000 clones, with about 87% found just once. The material sequenced was peripheral blood. The source is a man in his fifties or sixties with acute or convalescent COVID-19. Both conserved end residues are part of each CDR3. A D gene is named only where the DNA matches it firmly. Expanded clones get a size class; other rows say once, few or many, or leave the size out.

D gene: TRBD1; J gene: TRBJ2-7; clone size: NA; V gene: TRBV19; CDR3 DNA: TGTGCCAGTACCTCGGACAGGGGTTACGAGCAGTACTTC; CDR3 protein: CASTSDRGYEQYF
D gene: NA; J gene: TRBJ1-1; clone size: NA; V gene: TRBV27; CDR3 DNA: TGTGCCAGCAGTCTAGGACTCCTGAACACTGAAGCTTTCTTT; CDR3 protein: CASSLGLLNTEAFF
D gene: NA; J gene: TRBJ1-5; clone size: NA; V gene: TRBV6-5; CDR3 DNA: TGTGCCAGCAGTACGGACGGGGGCAATCAGCCCCAGCATTTT; CDR3 protein: CASSTDGGNQPQHF
D gene: NA; J gene: TRBJ1-5; clone size: NA; V gene: TRBV5-1; CDR3 DNA: TGCGCCAGCAGCCCACAACCACAGGGAATAGCGAACCAGCCCCAGCATTTT; CDR3 protein: CASSPQPQGIANQPQHF
D gene: NA; J gene: TRBJ2-1; clone size: NA; V gene: TRBV19; CDR3 DNA: TGTGCCAGTAGTGGGGGGGACAGGTTTAACTTCAATGAGCAGTTCTTC; CDR3 protein: CASSGGDRFNFNEQFF
D gene: TRBD1; J gene: TRBJ1-5; clone size: once; V gene: TRBV19; CDR3 DNA: TGTGCCAGTAGCCACAAACAGGGGAATCAGCCCCAGCATTTT; CDR3 protein: CASSHKQGNQPQHF
D gene: TRBD1; J gene: TRBJ1-1; clone size: NA; V gene: TRBV5-8; CDR3 DNA: TGTGCCAGCAGCAACGTGAGAGGGACAGGGGTTGGAGCTTTCTTT; CDR3 protein: CASSNVRGTGVGAFF
D gene: TRBD2; J gene: TRBJ2-2; clone size: NA; V gene: TRBV9; CDR3 DNA: TGTGCCAGCAGCGTAGTAGCGGGACTAAACACCGGGGAGCTGTTTTTT; CDR3 protein: CASSVVAGLNTGELFF
D gene: NA; J gene: TRBJ2-1; clone size: NA; V gene: TRBV3-1/TRBV3-2; CDR3 DNA: TGTGCCAGCAGCCTGCTAGCCTACAATGAGCAGTTCTTC; CDR3 protein: CASSLLAYNEQFF
D gene: NA; J gene: TRBJ1-2; clone size: NA; V gene: TRBV6-5; CDR3 DNA: TGTGCCAGCAGAATCAGCGGGGGCAGGCATGGCTACACCTTC; CDR3 protein: CASRISGGRHGYTF
D gene: TRBD1; J gene: TRBJ1-3; clone size: NA; V gene: TRBV6-5; CDR3 DNA: TGTGCCAGCAGACGACAGGGCTCCCGAAACACCATATATTTT; CDR3 protein: CASRRQGSRNTIYF
D gene: NA; J gene: TRBJ1-5; clone size: once; V gene: TRBV6-2/TRBV6-3; CDR3 DNA: TGTGCCAGCAGTAGTCAGGGTATCAATCAGCCCCAGCATTTT; CDR3 protein: CASSSQGINQPQHF
D gene: TRBD1; J gene: TRBJ1-3; clone size: NA; V gene: TRBV29-1; CDR3 DNA: TGCAGCGTTGGCGACAGGGCGACTGGAAACACCATATATTTT; CDR3 protein: CSVGDRATGNTIYF
D gene: NA; J gene: TRBJ1-1; clone size: NA; V gene: TRBV19; CDR3 DNA: TGTGCCAGTAGTATATGGAGCGACGCCATGAACACTGAAGCTTTCTTT; CDR3 protein: CASSIWSDAMNTEAFF
D gene: NA; J gene: TRBJ1-1; clone size: NA; V gene: TRBV11-3; CDR3 DNA: TGTGCCAGCAGCTTACAGGTAAACACTGAAGCTTTCTTT; CDR3 protein: CASSLQVNTEAFF
D gene: TRBD1; J gene: TRBJ1-4; clone size: NA; V gene: TRBV7-8; CDR3 DNA: TGTGCCAGCAGCACCGACAGGGGAACTAATGAAAAACTGTTTTTT; CDR3 protein: CASSTDRGTNEKLFF
D gene: NA; J gene: TRBJ2-2; clone size: NA; V gene: TRBV28; CDR3 DNA: TGTGCCAGCAGACCTACGCTCGGGTCTACGAACACCGGGGAGCTGTTTTTT; CDR3 protein: CASRPTLGSTNTGELFF
D gene: NA; J gene: TRBJ2-2; clone size: NA; V gene: TRBV6-2/TRBV6-3; CDR3 DNA: TGTGCCAGCAGTTATAAGGGGCCGAGCACCGGGGAGCTGTTTTTT; CDR3 protein: CASSYKGPSTGELFF
D gene: NA; J gene: TRBJ2-7; clone size: once; V gene: TRBV7-3; CDR3 DNA: TGTGCCAGCAGCTTGGGCAGGGGATACGAGCAGTACTTC; CDR3 protein: CASSLGRGYEQYF
D gene: NA; J gene: TRBJ2-7; clone size: NA; V gene: TRBV7-9; CDR3 DNA: TGTGCCAGCAGCTTAGCGCTAGGAAAATCCTACGAGCAGTACTTC; CDR3 protein: CASSLALGKSYEQYF
D gene: NA; J gene: TRBJ2-1; clone size: NA; V gene: TRBV11-2; CDR3 DNA: TGTGCCAGCAGCCACGAGCGATTCTACAATGAGCAGTTCTTC; CDR3 protein: CASSHERFYNEQFF
D gene: TRBD1; J gene: TRBJ1-1; clone size: NA; V gene: TRBV5-1; CDR3 DNA: TGCGCCAGCAGTGCGACAGGGGATACTGAAGCTTTCTTT; CDR3 protein: CASSATGDTEAFF
D gene: TRBD2; J gene: TRBJ2-7; clone size: NA; V gene: TRBV6-2/TRBV6-3; CDR3 DNA: TGTGCCAGCAGTTACGCGGGAGAGGGGAGGGTGTACTTC; CDR3 protein: CASSYAGEGRVYF
D gene: TRBD1; J gene: TRBJ1-6; clone size: NA; V gene: TRBV5-1; CDR3 DNA: TGCGCCAGCAGCTCCTACAGGGGGCGTTCACCCCTCCACTTT; CDR3 protein: CASSSYRGRSPLHF
D gene: TRBD2; J gene: TRBJ2-5; clone size: once; V gene: TRBV4-1; CDR3 DNA: TGCGCCAGCAGCCAACAATTCCGCCTAGCGGGAGGAGAGACCCAGTACTTC; CDR3 protein: CASSQQFRLAGGETQYF
D gene: TRBD1; J gene: TRBJ1-2; clone size: NA; V gene: TRBV28; CDR3 DNA: TGTGCCAGCAGGCTAACAGGGGTTGAGTATGGCTACACCTTC; CDR3 protein: CASRLTGVEYGYTF
D gene: TRBD1; J gene: TRBJ2-3; clone size: NA; V gene: TRBV28; CDR3 DNA: TGTGCCAGCCAATCCAGGGGGCCCGAACCGAATACGCAGTATTTT; CDR3 protein: CASQSRGPEPNTQYF
D gene: NA; J gene: TRBJ1-1; clone size: NA; V gene: TRBV24-1; CDR3 DNA: TGTGCCACCAGTGAGAGGTTGAACACTGAAGCTTTCTTT; CDR3 protein: CATSERLNTEAFF
D gene: NA; J gene: TRBJ2-1; clone size: NA; V gene: TRBV19; CDR3 DNA: TGTGCCAGTAGTATAGCGAGACAGGCCACCGAGCAGTTCTTC; CDR3 protein: CASSIARQATEQFF
D gene: TRBD2; J gene: TRBJ2-1; clone size: NA; V gene: TRBV30; CDR3 DNA: TGTGCCTGGAGGGGGATAGCGGGAGGACACAATGAGCAGTTCTTC; CDR3 protein: CAWRGIAGGHNEQFF
D gene: TRBD2; J gene: TRBJ2-5; clone size: NA; V gene: TRBV12-3/TRBV12-4; CDR3 DNA: TGTGCCAGCTCGGCGGGAGGAGGAGAGACCCAGTACTTC; CDR3 protein: CASSAGGGETQYF
D gene: NA; J gene: TRBJ2-1; clone size: NA; V gene: TRBV7-9; CDR3 DNA: TGTGCCAGCAGCCAATCCGACCCGACAGGCTGGATGTACAATGAGCAGTTCTTC; CDR3 protein: CASSQSDPTGWMYNEQFF
D gene: TRBD1; J gene: TRBJ2-1; clone size: NA; V gene: TRBV7-9; CDR3 DNA: TGTGCCAGCAGCTTAGGGTCGGGCAGGGGGCAGAGTGAGCAGTTCTTC; CDR3 protein: CASSLGSGRGQSEQFF
D gene: TRBD2; J gene: TRBJ2-7; clone size: NA; V gene: TRBV6-5; CDR3 DNA: TGTGCCAGCAGTCCGACTAGCGGAACCTACGAGCAGTACTTC; CDR3 protein: CASSPTSGTYEQYF
D gene: NA; J gene: TRBJ1-5; clone size: once; V gene: TRBV7-5; CDR3 DNA: TGTGCCAGAAGTTTCAGGACAGGATGGGATTCAAGCAATCAGCCCCAGCATTTT; CDR3 protein: CARSFRTGWDSSNQPQHF